This TCR beta chain was sequenced for a study of early stage breast cancer tumors. As for the study in general: Invasive lobular carcinomas made up four of 12 ER+/PR+/HER2- tumors. Study conclusions and caveats: Tumors had roughly 2.5-fold higher T cell density and higher clonality than adjacent normal breast tissue. Functional markers like CD4, CD8 and FOXP3 were missed in bulk sequencing.

The data were produced by immunoSEQ multiplex PCR, yet TCRdb's version contains in-frame clones alone and is incomplete. Here the sample spans about 72,000 clones, around 85% being singletons. Of note for this clone: What it binds is unknown.

V was trimmed by 0 bases and J by 6 bases, leaving 12 bases between them. The germline V gene encodes CDR1 SGHRS and CDR2 YFSETQ. CDR3 length: 15 residues. V usage is TRBV5-1 and J usage is TRBJ1-4; a weak D match, TRBD1 (5 bases). This TCR was sampled from a person between 60 and 70 years old with breast cancer. Sequencing used blood. The CDR3 nucleotides read TGCGCCAGCAGCTTGGGCCTCAGGGCCCATGAAAAACTGTTTTTT. Translating it yields CASSLGLRAHEKLFF. The full variable domain, with the rest looked up from reference TRBV5-1 and TRBJ1-4, is KAGVTQTPRYLIKTRGQQVTLSCSPISGHRSVSWYQQTPGQGLQFLFEYFSETQRNKGNFPGRFSGRQFSNSRSEMNVSTLELGDSALYLCASSLGLRAHEKLFFGSGTQLSVL.